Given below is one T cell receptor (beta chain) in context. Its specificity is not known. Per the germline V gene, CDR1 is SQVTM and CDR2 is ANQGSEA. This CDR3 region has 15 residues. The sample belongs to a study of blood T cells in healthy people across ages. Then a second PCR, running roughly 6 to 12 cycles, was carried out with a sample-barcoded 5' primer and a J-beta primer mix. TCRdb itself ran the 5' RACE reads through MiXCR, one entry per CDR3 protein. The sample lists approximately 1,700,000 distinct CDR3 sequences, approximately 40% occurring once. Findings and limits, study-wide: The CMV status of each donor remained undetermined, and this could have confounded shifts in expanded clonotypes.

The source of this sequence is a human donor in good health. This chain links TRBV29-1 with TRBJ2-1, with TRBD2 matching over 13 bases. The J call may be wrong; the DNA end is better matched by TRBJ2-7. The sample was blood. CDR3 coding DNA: TGCAGCGTCGGCGGACTAGCGGGGGACAACAATGAGCAGTACTTC. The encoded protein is CSVGGLAGDNNEQYF.